The 16 T cell receptor beta chains presented below share a single source sample, sequenced in a study of identical twins. TCRdb itself ran the 5' RACE reads through MiXCR, one entry per CDR3 protein. The sample holds some 1,700,000 distinct CDR3 sequences; 25% to 35% are singletons and the top ten take 0.25% to 0.3%. Material for sequencing was cord blood. Receptors were obtained from a newborn girl in good health.

This clonotype appeared many times. The chain is built from TRBV6-6 and TRBJ2-3; 7 bases line up with TRBD2. This CDR3 contains 13 residues. The V and J ends lost 6 bases and 2 bases, in that order; junction bases with no gene match: 2. Germline values: CDR1 MNHNY, CDR2 SVGAGI (reference sequence). This CDR3 is CASRGGFTDTQYF. The DNA of the CDR3 is TGTGCCAGCAGGGGGGGGTTCACAGATACGCAGTATTTT.

The CDR3 region is CTRTSLSNSEQFF. The CDR3 DNA is TGCACCCGGACTTCCTTATCCAACAGTGAGCAGTTCTTC. The chain has TRBV20-1 and TRBJ2-1; D is possibly TRBD2 (5 bases). Germline CDR1 is DFQATT and CDR2 is SNEGSKA (reference sequence). CDR3 size: 13 residues.

This clonotype was found once. The V gene is TRBV20-1, the J gene TRBJ2-2; 13 bases match TRBD2. Germline lookup yields CDR1 DFQATT and CDR2 SNEGSKA (reference sequence). Unmatched junction bases numbered 7, after V lost 3 bases and J lost 0 bases. This CDR3 is 18 amino acids long. The CDR3 region is CSASRTSGRPPNTGELFF. CDR3 in DNA: TGCAGTGCTAGTCGGACTAGCGGGAGACCCCCGAACACCGGGGAGCTGTTTTTT.

The chain employs TRBV12-5 and TRBJ1-1; D gene uncertain. V lost 4 bases and J lost 7, with 10 bases in between. CDR3 size: 12 residues. Germline V gene sequence: CDR1 LGHNT, CDR2 FRNRAP. CDR3 sequence: CASGSPSGEAFF. The CDR3 region has the DNA TGTGCTAGTGGTTCTCCCTCGGGTGAAGCTTTCTTT.

This clonotype appeared many times. CDR3 DNA: TGTGCCAGCAGTCCGGGAGTTAACGGCTACGAGCAGTACTTC. This sequence encodes CASSPGVNGYEQYF. This chain joins TRBV28 and TRBJ2-7, with D possibly being TRBD2 (6 bases). The germline V and J ends were trimmed by 5 bases and 3 bases, with 14 bases remaining between them. CDR3 length: 14 residues. CDR1 is MDHEN and CDR2 is SYDVKM in the germline V gene. The full variable domain, completed using reference TRBV28 and TRBJ2-7, is DVKVTQSSRYLVKRTGEKVFLECVQDMDHENMFWYRQDPGLGLRLIYFSYDVKMKEKGDIPEGYSVSREKKERFSLILESASTNQTSMYLCASSPGVNGYEQYFGPGTRLTVT.

This clonotype has a handful of counts. A read error may produce the germline difference seen at one junction end. DNA of the CDR3: TGTGTCAGCAACCGCGGACAGGGGGCGGTGTGGACTAGCCCAGATACGCAGTATTTT. It yields the protein CVSNRGQGAVWTSPDTQYF. J is TRBJ2-3 and V is TRBV12-3 or TRBV12-4; 11 bases agree with TRBD1. CDR3 length equals 19 residues.

The chain combines TRBV12-3 or TRBV12-4 with TRBJ1-4; D might be TRBD1 (5 bases). Trimming took 7 bases from V and 5 from J, leaving 14 bases between them. The CDR3 runs to 14 residues. This chain's CDR3 is CASTLDRPNEKLFF. The CDR3, as DNA: TGTGCCAGCACCCTAGACAGACCGAATGAAAAACTGTTTTTT.

This clonotype was seen a handful of times. The rearrangement uses TRBV4-1 and TRBJ2-7, with no clear D. Trimming shortened V by 0 bases and J by 0 bases, and 12 bases separated the two germline ends. The CDR3 totals 16 residues. The germline CDR1 and CDR2 sequences are MGHRA and YSYEKL. The CDR3 sequence is CASSQEGSSSSYEQYF. The CDR3 nucleotides read TGCGCCAGCAGCCAAGAAGGCAGCTCCAGCTCCTACGAGCAGTACTTC.

This clonotype was found once. The J gene is TRBJ2-4, the V gene TRBV20-1; TRBD1 matches at 7 bases. V shed 2 bases, J shed 6 bases, and the junction held 4 bases outside the gene matches. The CDR3 consists of 13 residues. Per the germline V gene, CDR1 is DFQATT and CDR2 is SNEGSKA (reference sequence). Written as DNA, the CDR3 is TGCAGTGCTAGACGGGACAGTTTAAACATTCAGTACTTC. Translating it yields CSARRDSLNIQYF.

The table lists this clonotype with a few counts. The chain couples TRBV20-1 to TRBJ1-2, with TRBD1 identical over 7 bases. This CDR3 is built from 14 residues. V gave up 5 bases and J gave up 3 bases; unmatched junction bases: 9. The germline CDR1 and CDR2 sequences are DFQATT and SNEGSKA (reference sequence). DNA of the CDR3: TGCAGTGCTCCCCCGACAGGGAGGGACTATGGCTACACCTTC. This codes for CSAPPTGRDYGYTF.

This clonotype showed up just a few times. V gene TRBV20-1 combines with J gene TRBJ2-4; D tentatively reads TRBD1 or TRBD2 (7 bases each). CDR1 is DFQATT and CDR2 is SNEGSKA in the germline V gene (reference sequence). V lost 6 bases and J lost 7, with 19 bases in between. The CDR3 runs to 14 residues. The DNA of the CDR3 is TGCAGTGCCCTCCCCCAGGGGGGGCGGAACATTCAGTACTTC. Its protein product is CSALPQGGRNIQYF.

The chain combines TRBV4-2 with TRBJ1-3; 11 bases agree with TRBD1. CDR1 and CDR2 (germline): LGHNA, YNFKEQ. The junction had 4 bases not matched to a gene; V was cut back by 4 bases and J by 2 bases. The CDR3 contains 16 residues. CDR3 nucleotides: TGTGCCAGCAGCCCAGGACAGGGGGCGCCTGGAAACACCATATATTTT. Translated, it gives CASSPGQGAPGNTIYF.

This clonotype was found a few times. The CDR3 here is CSARGRTRLRNEQFF. In DNA form, the CDR3 reads TGCAGTGCTAGAGGTCGGACTAGGCTGAGGAATGAGCAGTTCTTC. The chain links TRBV20-1 to TRBJ2-1; 7 bases match TRBD2. This CDR3 comprises 15 residues. CDR1 is DFQATT and CDR2 is SNEGSKA in the germline V gene (reference sequence). Trimming took 1 base from V and 7 from J; bases not matched to a gene: 10.

About this clonotype itself: The junction shows a germline mismatch at one end, possibly a read error. The chain links TRBV7-9 to TRBJ2-4, with 9 positions matching TRBD1. The end of the DNA aligns better with TRBJ2-7, so the J call may be wrong. The CDR3 is 14 residues long. Germline V lookup: CDR1 SEHNR, CDR2 FQNEAQ (reference sequence). The CDR3 sequence is CVSSLGQGPYEQYF. The CDR3 coding sequence is TGTGTCAGCAGCCTTGGACAGGGGCCCTACGAGCAGTACTTC.

V is TRBV7-2 and J is TRBJ1-4; weak D call: TRBD1 (6 bases). The CDR3 covers 16 residues. Germline values: CDR1 SGHTA, CDR2 FQGNSA. Trimming took 5 bases from V and 6 from J, leaving 19 bases between them. The CDR3 coding sequence is TGTGCCAGCAGCCCAGCGCGGGGGGGCGGGTATGAAAAACTGTTTTTT. Amino acids: CASSPARGGGYEKLFF. Together with reference TRBV7-2 and TRBJ1-4, the CDR3 gives the full variable domain: GAGVSQSPSNKVTEKGKDVELRCDPISGHTALYWYRQSLGQGLEFLIYFQGNSAPDKSGLPSDRFSAERTGGSVSTLTIQRTQQEDSAVYLCASSPARGGGYEKLFFGSGTQLSVL.

This chain connects TRBV5-1 to TRBJ2-3; 8 bases line up with TRBD2. CDR3 length: 15 residues. The V gene end was trimmed by 5 bases and the J gene end by 2 bases; junction bases not matched to a gene: 7. Germline CDR1 is SGHRS and CDR2 is YFSETQ. The CDR3 region is CASSYSGAITDTQYF. In DNA form, the CDR3 reads TGCGCCAGCAGTTATAGCGGGGCGATCACAGATACGCAGTATTTT.